Shown below are 7 T cell receptor beta chains from a single sample sequenced in a study of T cells in Graves' hyperthyroidism and ophthalmopathy. Template material for amplifying TCR beta CDR3 regions consisted of RNA transcripts. The primer set for the first-round RT-PCR of the TCR CDR3 was HTBI. TCRdb used MiXCR to reprocess the multiplex PCR reads, holding one entry per CDR3 protein. The data contain roughly 700,000 distinct CDR3 sequences, about 15% of them singletons. The sequencing input was blood. The receptors stem from a woman aged 18-29 years with Graves' hyperthyroidism.

This clonotype was detected many times. The gene calls are TRBV7-9 and TRBJ2-7; D perhaps matches TRBD1 (6 bases). The V and J ends lost 5 bases and 3 bases respectively, with 14 bases between them. CDR1 and CDR2 from the germline V gene are SEHNR and FQNEAQ (reference sequence). The CDR3 has 14 amino acids. CDR3 amino acids: CASSETGLDYEQYF. In DNA, the CDR3 is TGTGCCAGCAGCGAAACAGGGTTGGACTACGAGCAGTACTTC.

This clonotype was counted only a few times. The chain carries TRBV5-6 and TRBJ1-5; no firm D call. Germline-derived CDR1 and CDR2 are SGHDT and YYEEEE. The CDR3 is made up of 12 amino acids. V lost 4 bases, J lost 6 bases, and 8 bases lay in between. In DNA form, the CDR3 reads TGTGCCAGCAGCGTTCTGGGTCAGCCCCAGCATTTT. Translation gives CASSVLGQPQHF.

J is TRBJ2-3 and V is TRBV7-3; D ambiguous. V was pared by 2 bases and J by 5 bases, with 14 bases between. The germline CDR1 and CDR2 sequences are SGHTA and FQGTGA. The CDR3 sequence is 15 residues long. CDR3 nucleotides: TGTGCCAGCAGCTTAGGAATTCTCCCCGGAGATACGCAGTATTTT. This encodes CASSLGILPGDTQYF.

In this sample, this clonotype turned up many times. The rearrangement joins TRBV12-3 or TRBV12-4 to TRBJ2-3; 7 positions match TRBD1. V was clipped by 6 bases and J by 0 bases; unmatched bases: 9. The CDR3 totals 16 residues. CDR3 sequence reads: CASSRTGAPSTDTQYF. DNA for the CDR3: TGTGCCAGCAGCCGCACAGGGGCACCTAGCACAGATACGCAGTATTTT.

This clonotype has ten or more counts. The CDR3 bases are TGTGCCAGCAAGGGGCTAGCGGGAGGAAAGGAGACCCAGTACTTC. As protein: CASKGLAGGKETQYF. The chain employs TRBV6-1 and TRBJ2-5; 11 positions match TRBD2. Per the germline V gene, CDR1 is MNHNS and CDR2 is SASEGT. J was trimmed by 5 bases and V by 7 bases; bases with no gene match: 9. The CDR3 runs to 15 residues.

The genes are TRBV5-1 and TRBJ2-3; perhaps D is TRBD1 or TRBD2 (5 bases each). This CDR3 spans 15 amino acids. The germline gives CDR1 SGHRS, CDR2 YFSETQ. V shed 0 bases and J shed 5 bases, with 13 bases lying between them. The CDR3 reads CASSLGGSWGDTQYF. For the CDR3, the DNA is TGCGCCAGCAGCTTGGGGGGGTCCTGGGGAGATACGCAGTATTTT. Full variable domain (missing parts from reference TRBV5-1 and TRBJ2-3): KAGVTQTPRYLIKTRGQQVTLSCSPISGHRSVSWYQQTPGQGLQFLFEYFSETQRNKGNFPGRFSGRQFSNSRSEMNVSTLELGDSALYLCASSLGGSWGDTQYFGPGTRLTVL.

This clonotype was found many times. The CDR3 coding sequence is TGTGCCAGCAGTACCACGTCGAGGAGACGCACAGATACGCAGTATTTT. Amino acid sequence: CASSTTSRRRTDTQYF. V usage is TRBV12-3 or TRBV12-4 and J usage is TRBJ2-3; D is unclear. V lost 5 bases and J lost 1, with 16 bases in between. The CDR3 spans 16 residues.